This T cell receptor beta chain was obtained from a study of blood T cell repertoires in COVID-19. Turning to the study itself: T cells, B-cell-depleted T cells, or PBMCs supplied cDNA or gDNA.

The data were produced by immunoSEQ multiplex PCR, yet TCRdb's version contains in-frame clones alone and is incomplete. The profile shows approximately 71,000 clones, about nine tenths of them singletons. V shed 4 bases and J 5 bases; nucleotides not matched to a gene: 5. The CDR3 sequence is 14 residues long. CDR1 is SGHRS, CDR2 YFSETQ, per germline. The sequencing sample was made of peripheral blood. This TCR was sampled from a human donor in a cohort sampled during active COVID-19. The chain joins TRBV5-1 to TRBJ2-1, with TRBD1 matching over 8 bases. The CDR3 coding sequence is TGCGCCAGCAGCACCAGACAGGGGAACAATGAGCAGTTCTTC. Translating it yields CASSTRQGNNEQFF.